The clone carrying this T cell receptor beta chain turned up a few times. Its antigen is not identified. The sample has other DNA sequences that encode this CDR3 too. The PCR made use of 60 Vbeta and 13 Jbeta primers. The data were produced by immunoSEQ multiplex PCR, yet TCRdb's version contains in-frame clones alone and is incomplete. The data contain 220,000 or so clones, about 77% of them singletons. This specimen belongs to a study of cytomegalovirus exposure and HLA in healthy donors. Whole-study findings and limits: High specificity and sensitivity for cytomegalovirus status were reported for the classifier.

Per the germline V gene, CDR1 is KGHSH and CDR2 is LQKENI. With 6 bases clipped from V and 0 bases from J, the junction kept 5 bases outside the gene matches. CDR3 length: 15 amino acids. J is TRBJ1-3 and V is TRBV18; 7 positions match TRBD1. The receptor was isolated from a woman between 25 and 40 years old in good health and CMV-seronegative. The sample comprised PBMCs. CDR3: CASSQGQLSGNTIYF. For the CDR3, the DNA is TGTGCCAGCTCTCAGGGACAGCTCTCTGGAAACACCATATATTTT.